The 27 T cell receptor beta chains below all came from one sample that was sequenced in a study of cytomegalovirus exposure and HLA in healthy donors. Amplification used 60 Vbeta primers and 13 Jbeta primers. Method: immunoSEQ multiplex PCR; TCRdb's copy keeps in-frame clones and lacks some. The data contain 70,000 or so clones, about 84% of them singletons. Sequenced input: PBMCs. The receptor set was obtained from a man between 18 and 29 years old in good health and CMV-seropositive.

On this clone itself: The sample carries other DNA sequences with the same CDR3. The V gene is TRBV6-5, the J gene TRBJ2-5; weak D call: TRBD2 (5 bases). This CDR3 is built from 12 residues. The V gene's germline CDR1 is MNHEY and CDR2 SVGAGI. The V end was cut by 2 bases, the J end by 5 bases, with 6 bases between. CDR3: CASSYGGETQYF. The CDR3 coding sequence is TGTGCCAGCAGTTACGGCGGGGAGACCCAGTACTTC.

This chain uses TRBV30 with TRBJ1-3; 11 bases fit TRBD1. V lost 5 bases to trimming and J lost 0 bases; unmatched junction nucleotides: 3. The germline V gene encodes CDR1 GTSNPN and CDR2 SVGIG (reference sequence). This CDR3 is built from 15 residues. Here the CDR3 DNA reads TGTGCCTGGGGACAGGGGGCGAACTCTGGAAACACCATATATTTT. Translation: CAWGQGANSGNTIYF.

V usage is TRBV27 and J usage is TRBJ2-5; a weak D match, TRBD1 (6 bases). The CDR3 consists of 13 residues. Germline CDR1 and CDR2: MNHEY and SMNVEV (reference sequence). The V gene lost 4 bases and the J gene lost 7 bases, with 13 bases spanning the gap. CDR3 coding DNA: TGTGCCAGCAGTTACGGCGGACAGATGACCCAGTACTTC. Translated, it gives CASSYGGQMTQYF.

This clone was seen more than once but under ten times. The V gene is TRBV19, the J gene TRBJ1-4; 7 positions agree with TRBD1. CDR3 length equals 12 residues. Germline CDR1 is LNHDA and CDR2 is SQIVND (reference sequence). The junction had 0 bases not matched to a gene; V was cut back by 6 bases and J by 5 bases. DNA of the CDR3: TGTGCCAGTAGGACAGGGAATGAAAAACTGTTTTTT. It is translated as CASRTGNEKLFF. The variable domain in full, with the rest retrieved from reference TRBV19 and TRBJ1-4, is DGGITQSPKYLFRKEGQNVTLSCEQNLNHDAMYWYRQDPGQGLRLIYYSQIVNDFQKGDIAEGYSVSREKKESFPLTVTSAQKNPTAFYLCASRTGNEKLFFGSGTQLSVL.

The V gene is TRBV4-1, the J gene TRBJ1-2; no reliable D call. The CDR3 spans 16 residues. Germline-derived CDR1 and CDR2 are MGHRA and YSYEKL. V lost 2 bases, J lost 9 bases, and 22 bases lay in between. The CDR3 DNA follows: TGCGCCAGCAGCCAATCCAGCACGGATAGATTTGGGCGCTACACCTTC. This codes for CASSQSSTDRFGRYTF.

The genes are TRBV4-1 and TRBJ1-3, with D perhaps matching TRBD1 (6 bases). The CDR3 loop spans 17 amino acids. Germline assignment: CDR1 MGHRA and CDR2 YSYEKL. V was shortened by 0 bases and J by 2 bases, with 14 bases between the two germline ends. The CDR3 coding sequence is TGCGCCAGCAGCCAAGATAAATGGCAGGGGACTGGAAACACCATATATTTT. It yields the protein CASSQDKWQGTGNTIYF.

This clone was seen a few times. The chain couples TRBV30 to TRBJ1-4; D is possibly TRBD1 (6 bases). Trimming cost V 6 bases and J 0 bases, with 17 bases left between them. Germline lookup yields CDR1 GTSNPN and CDR2 SVGIG (reference sequence). The CDR3 runs 16 residues. For the CDR3, the DNA is TGTGCCTGTGGAGGAGAGGGGGTCACAACTAATGAAAAACTGTTTTTT. Translating gives CACGGEGVTTNEKLFF. Using reference TRBV30 and TRBJ1-4 for the parts outside the CDR3, the full variable domain is SQTIHQWPATLVQPVGSPLSLECTVEGTSNPNLYWYRQAAGRGLQLLFYSVGIGQISSEVPQNLSASRPQDRQFILSSKKLLLSDSGFYLCACGGEGVTTNEKLFFGSGTQLSVL.

The V gene is TRBV30, the J gene TRBJ1-5; TRBD1 agrees at 12 bases. V shed 4 bases and J 2 bases; nucleotides not matched to a gene: 12. Germline-derived CDR1 and CDR2 are GTSNPN and SVGIG (reference sequence). CDR3 length: 18 residues. CDR3 in amino acids: CAWNSGTGGLRGNQPQHF. CDR3 sequence (DNA): TGTGCCTGGAACTCCGGGACAGGGGGCTTAAGGGGCAATCAGCCCCAGCATTTT.

This sequence joins TRBV7-2 and TRBJ2-3; 15 nucleotides line up with TRBD2. This CDR3 contains 16 residues. Germline V gives CDR1 SGHTA, CDR2 FQGNSA. V dropped 4 bases and J dropped 5; count of bases not matched to a gene: 4. This CDR3 is CASSWGLAGGGDTQYF. CDR3 nucleotides: TGTGCCAGCAGCTGGGGACTAGCGGGAGGTGGAGATACGCAGTATTTT.

The chain employs TRBV2 and TRBJ2-5; 9 bases are shared with TRBD1. Unmatched junction bases numbered 7, after V lost 7 bases and J lost 4 bases. CDR1 is SNHLY and CDR2 is FYNNEI in the germline V gene. The CDR3 loop spans 14 amino acids. This CDR3 reads CASKDRGGRETQYF. For the CDR3, the DNA is TGTGCCAGCAAGGACAGGGGCGGACGAGAGACCCAGTACTTC.

The CDR3 is CASSLEGADTQYF. The CDR3 nucleotides are TGTGCCAGCAGCTTAGAGGGGGCGGATACGCAGTATTTT. The V call is TRBV7-9, the J call TRBJ2-3, with 7 bases matching TRBD1. With V trimmed by 1 base and J by 6 bases, 1 base remained unmatched. The CDR3 is 13 residues long. Germline V lookup: CDR1 SEHNR, CDR2 FQNEAQ (reference sequence).

The rearrangement joins TRBV10-1 to TRBJ2-7, with D uncertain. Germline values: CDR1 WNHNN, CDR2 SYGVQD (reference sequence). The length of the CDR3 is 12 residues. Trimming pared 9 bases from V and 5 bases from J, leaving 14 bases between. The CDR3 reads CARSHLVDEQYF. CDR3 in DNA: TGCGCCAGGAGCCACCTGGTGGACGAGCAGTACTTC.

This chain joins TRBV4-1 and TRBJ2-7; D gene unclear. Germline V gene data show CDR1 as MGHRA and CDR2 as YSYEKL. The CDR3 sequence is 14 residues long. The ends were cut back, 1 base at V and 0 bases at J, with 7 bases in the middle. The CDR3 DNA is TGCGCCAGCAGCCAAGTGGCGGCCTCCTACGAGCAGTACTTC. Protein product: CASSQVAASYEQYF.

The chain has TRBV27 and TRBJ2-3, with D possibly matching TRBD2 (6 bases). The CDR3 loop spans 19 amino acids. V lost 6 bases, J lost 2 bases, and 27 bases lay in between. Per germline, CDR1 MNHEY and CDR2 SMNVEV (reference sequence). CDR3 region: CASRVGGWPERLSTDTQYF. The CDR3 DNA follows: TGTGCCAGCAGGGTCGGGGGATGGCCCGAGCGGCTCTCCACAGATACGCAGTATTTT.

The V gene is TRBV4-1, the J gene TRBJ1-1, with a weak D call TRBD1 (5 bases). V was pared by 4 bases and J by 7 bases, with 13 bases between. The CDR3 totals 13 residues. The germline gives CDR1 MGHRA, CDR2 YSYEKL. The CDR3 spells CASSPGHLIEAFF. The CDR3 DNA reads TGCGCCAGCAGCCCAGGACATCTGATTGAAGCTTTCTTT.

The CDR3 is CASSAGLAGSFQETQYF. The CDR3 DNA is TGTGCCAGCAGCGCAGGACTAGCGGGATCATTCCAAGAGACCCAGTACTTC. The rearrangement joins TRBV13 to TRBJ2-5; 12 bases map to TRBD2. The junction had 8 bases not matched to a gene; V was cut back by 5 bases and J by 1 base. The length of the CDR3 is 17 residues. Germline V gives CDR1 PRHDT, CDR2 FYEKMQ (reference sequence).

J is TRBJ1-5 and V is TRBV15, with 8 bases aligning to TRBD1. The CDR3 length is 13 residues. The trim removed 5 bases at V and 7 bases at J, leaving 4 bases unmatched. Germline CDR1 is LNHNV and CDR2 is YYDKDF (reference sequence). The DNA for the CDR3 is TGTGCCACCAGCGCACAGGGGGACCAGCCCCAGCATTTT. It specifies CATSAQGDQPQHF.

This clone was seen only once. V usage is TRBV30 and J usage is TRBJ2-2, with 7 bases aligning to TRBD2. The V gene end was trimmed by 3 bases and the J gene end by 1 base; junction bases not matched to a gene: 5. The CDR3 loop spans 15 amino acids. The germline V gene has CDR1 GTSNPN and CDR2 SVGIG (reference sequence). The CDR3 sequence: CAWRPAGLNTGELFF. DNA for the CDR3: TGTGCCTGGAGGCCAGCGGGATTGAACACCGGGGAGCTGTTTTTT.

V is TRBV2 and J is TRBJ2-7; 8 bases align to TRBD1. V dropped 11 bases and J dropped 3; count of bases not matched to a gene: 9. The CDR3 loop spans 13 amino acids. The germline CDR1 and CDR2 sequences are SNHLY and FYNNEI. Here the CDR3 DNA reads TGTGCCGGCGGACAGGGACTGCGCTACGAGCAGTACTTC. This encodes CAGGQGLRYEQYF.

This rearrangement joins TRBV25-1 to TRBJ1-2; maybe TRBD1 (6 bases). Per the germline V gene, CDR1 is MGHDK and CDR2 is SYGVNS. With 4 bases removed from V and 4 bases from J, the gap between germline ends came to 13 bases. The CDR3 has 14 amino acids. CDR3 nucleotide sequence: TGTGCCAGCAGTGGGGGAGGGGGAGGCTATGGCTACACCTTC. As protein: CASSGGGGGYGYTF.

The DNA of the CDR3 is TGTGCCTGGAGGGCCGAGGGCGTATCATTGGGGCCCCAGCATTTT. Translated: CAWRAEGVSLGPQHF. This sequence joins TRBV30 and TRBJ1-5; D is undetermined. Germline V gene lookup returns CDR1 GTSNPN and CDR2 SVGIG (reference sequence). The CDR3 consists of 15 residues. The V and J ends lost 3 bases and 9 bases respectively, with 21 bases between them. The full variable domain, completed using reference TRBV30 and TRBJ1-5, is SQTIHQWPATLVQPVGSPLSLECTVEGTSNPNLYWYRQAAGRGLQLLFYSVGIGQISSEVPQNLSASRPQDRQFILSSKKLLLSDSGFYLCAWRAEGVSLGPQHFGDGTRLSIL.

CDR3 in amino acids: CASSLQQGGRTEAFF. In nucleotides, the CDR3 is TGTGCCAGCAGTTTACAGCAGGGGGGTAGGACTGAAGCTTTCTTT. V is TRBV28 and J is TRBJ1-1, with 7 bases matching TRBD1. Unmatched junction bases numbered 8, after V lost 2 bases and J lost 5 bases. Germline lookup yields CDR1 MDHEN and CDR2 SYDVKM. The CDR3 has 15 amino acids.

The gene calls are TRBV30 and TRBJ1-1, with D perhaps matching TRBD1 (5 bases). With 3 bases removed from V and 11 bases from J, the gap between germline ends came to 13 bases. The germline V gene encodes CDR1 GTSNPN and CDR2 SVGIG (reference sequence). The CDR3 has 11 residues. In DNA, the CDR3 is TGTGCCTGGAGCGGGGGGACTGTCGCTTTCTTT. Translated: CAWSGGTVAFF.

The CDR3 loop is CAGTNRVANEKLFF. The CDR3 DNA is TGTGCCGGGACCAACAGGGTAGCTAATGAAAAACTGTTTTTT. This chain connects TRBV30 to TRBJ1-4, with a possible D match to TRBD1 (6 bases). The CDR3 runs to 14 residues. The V gene's germline CDR1 is GTSNPN and CDR2 SVGIG (reference sequence). V gave up 8 bases and J gave up 3 bases, with 16 bases separating them.

This clone is a singleton in its sample. The genes are TRBV2 and TRBJ2-2; 9 nucleotides match TRBD1. Germline CDR1 is SNHLY and CDR2 is FYNNEI. CDR3 length: 14 amino acids. Losses at the gene ends were 6 bases for V and 6 bases for J; bases not matched to a gene: 5. CDR3 sequence reads: CASRRTGAAGELFF. Written as DNA, the CDR3 is TGTGCCAGCAGGAGGACAGGGGCGGCCGGGGAGCTGTTTTTT.

The chain employs TRBV6-5 and TRBJ1-3; TRBD1 matches at 8 bases. CDR1 is MNHEY, CDR2 SVGAGI, per germline. The CDR3 extends over 15 amino acids. The V segment lost 6 bases and the J segment 3 bases; nucleotides outside the gene matches: 7. CDR3 amino acids: CASSPTGARGNTIYF. CDR3 coding DNA: TGTGCCAGCAGCCCGACAGGGGCGCGTGGAAACACCATATATTTT.

The CDR3 loop reads CASSNGRDSYEQYF. The CDR3 DNA reads as TGTGCCAGTAGTAACGGTCGAGACTCCTACGAGCAGTACTTC. This sequence joins TRBV19 and TRBJ2-7, with D hard to call. CDR3 length: 14 residues. Germline CDR1 LNHDA, CDR2 SQIVND (reference sequence). Trimming took 4 bases from V and 0 from J, leaving 10 bases between them.